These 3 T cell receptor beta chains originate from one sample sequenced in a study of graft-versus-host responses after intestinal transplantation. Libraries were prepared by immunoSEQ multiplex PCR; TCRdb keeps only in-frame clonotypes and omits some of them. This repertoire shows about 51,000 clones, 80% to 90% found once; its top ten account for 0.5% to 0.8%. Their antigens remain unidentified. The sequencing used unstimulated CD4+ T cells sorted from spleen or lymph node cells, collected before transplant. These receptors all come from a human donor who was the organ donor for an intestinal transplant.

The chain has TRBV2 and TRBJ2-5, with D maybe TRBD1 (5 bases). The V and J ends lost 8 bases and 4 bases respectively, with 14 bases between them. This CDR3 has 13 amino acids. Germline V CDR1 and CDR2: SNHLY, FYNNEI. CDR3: CASQKQGGETQYF. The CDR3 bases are TGTGCCAGCCAAAAGCAGGGCGGAGAGACCCAGTACTTC.

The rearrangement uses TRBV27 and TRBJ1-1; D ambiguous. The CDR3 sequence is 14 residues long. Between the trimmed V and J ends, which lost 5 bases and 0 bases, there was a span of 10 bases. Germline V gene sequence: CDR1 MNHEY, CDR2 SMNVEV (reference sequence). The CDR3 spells CASSAHRVNTEAFF. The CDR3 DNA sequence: TGTGCCAGCAGTGCACACCGGGTGAACACTGAAGCTTTCTTT.

CDR3 in amino acids: CASSLGQFEQYF. The CDR3 bases are TGTGCCAGCAGTTTGGGACAGTTCGAGCAGTACTTC. The chain employs TRBV28 and TRBJ2-7; TRBD1 matches 7 bases. V dropped 3 bases and J dropped 6; count of bases not matched to a gene: 2. The V gene's germline CDR1 is MDHEN and CDR2 SYDVKM. This CDR3 region has 12 residues.